These T cell receptor beta chains were read from a single sample in a study of T cells after yellow fever vaccination. TCRdb passed the 5' RACE reads through MiXCR, listing each CDR3 protein once. The sample lists around 530,000 distinct CDR3 sequences; about 17% were seen once. This material consisted of PBMCs, taken around 5 days after the first yellow fever vaccination. These receptors were obtained from a man younger than 35 who received the YFV17D yellow fever vaccine. Each CDR3 is given without its conserved first and last residue. Fields, in order: J gene, clone size, V gene, CDR3 protein. Part of the rows lack a size; the others show once, few, many or a class for expanded clones.

>TRBJ2-5|.|TRBV9
ASSPTGQRQETQY
>TRBJ1-2|few|TRBV6-5
ASSFGTVSGYGYT
>TRBJ2-3|many|TRBV5-1
ASSLTGQADTQY
>TRBJ1-6|.|TRBV7-2
ASSPDNSPLH
>TRBJ2-1|once|TRBV6-2/TRBV6-3
ASSYWEDRVNEQF
>TRBJ1-5|.|TRBV11-1
ASRSGQGGEYSNQPQH
>TRBJ1-1|few|TRBV12-3/TRBV12-4
ASRRQEEGLGAF
>TRBJ2-2|.|TRBV30
AFGQGAVAGELF
>TRBJ2-1|.|TRBV6-1
ASSEGPVGSDEQF
>TRBJ2-3|few|TRBV6-2/TRBV6-3
ASGHRADTQY
>TRBJ2-7|few|TRBV20-1
SARDGGTASYEQY
>TRBJ2-3|few|TRBV7-8
ASSSYRGRTDTQY
>TRBJ2-3|many|TRBV7-8
ASSLKRVLTDTQY
>TRBJ2-2|few|TRBV28
ASRVRGPGELF
>TRBJ2-3|.|TRBV4-3
ASSQEAATDTQY
>TRBJ2-3|.|TRBV4-3
ASSPQGGEWQY
>TRBJ1-2|few|TRBV4-3
ASSQRRDNGYT
>TRBJ2-5|.|TRBV6-1
ASRPGTLQETQY
>TRBJ2-3|few|TRBV3-1
ASSQGSGGRENTQY
>TRBJ2-3|.|TRBV15
ATSRERGLTDTQY
>TRBJ1-6|few|TRBV7-9
ASSPPRESYNSPLH
>TRBJ2-5|few|TRBV7-2
ASSSGAIQQETQY
>TRBJ1-1|.|TRBV14
ASSQGYRNTEAF
>TRBJ2-3|.|TRBV7-8
ASSRPEQGRVSTDTQY
>TRBJ2-3|few|TRBV12-3/TRBV12-4
ASSRDITTDTQY
>TRBJ2-2|many|TRBV12-3/TRBV12-4
ASSANRDYTGELF
>TRBJ1-5|.|TRBV4-1
ASSQGAGQGNQPQH
>TRBJ2-3|few|TRBV9
ASSVDLARGPDTQY